These 23 T cell receptor beta chains share one sample of origin, sequenced in a study of OX40 agonist ivuxolimab in advanced cancers. Profiling relied on immunoSEQ multiplex PCR, and the TCRdb table lists in-frame clones only, not all of them. This sample has about 64,000 clones; 87% occur once, and the top ten carry under 0.8%. The sequences come from CD4+ or CD8+ T cells sorted from blood, collected in a trial of the OX40 agonist ivuxolimab. The receptors shown here come from an adult with an advanced solid tumor such as melanoma, head and neck, liver or kidney cancer.

The chain is built from TRBV10-1 and TRBJ2-3, with TRBD2 as a possible D gene (7 bases). Germline assignment: CDR1 WNHNN and CDR2 SYGVQD (reference sequence). Between the trimmed V and J ends, which lost 6 bases and 2 bases, there was a span of 15 bases. The CDR3 totals 15 residues. The CDR3 sequence: CASSGGPTTTDTQYF. The DNA for the CDR3 is TGCGCCAGCAGCGGGGGGCCGACCACCACAGATACGCAGTATTTT.

As for this clone: One end of the junction fails to match germline, which may point to a read error. V gene TRBV28 combines with J gene TRBJ2-3, with 8 bases matching TRBD2. CDR1 and CDR2 (germline): MDHEN, SYDVKM. This CDR3 spans 13 amino acids. The CDR3 loop reads CASSGPGGGRRRF. The CDR3 region has the DNA TGTGCCAGCAGTGGCCCGGGCGGGGGGCGCCGGCGGTTT.

This clone was seen more than once but under ten times. The J gene is TRBJ1-3, the V gene TRBV6-5, with D possibly matching TRBD1 (6 bases). The CDR3 runs 14 residues. Germline V gene data show CDR1 as MNHEY and CDR2 as SVGAGI. V lost 5 bases and J 2 bases, leaving 10 bases between the germline ends. For the CDR3, the DNA is TGTGCCAGCAGTCGGGGGGGCACTGGAAACACCATATATTTT. Translating gives CASSRGGTGNTIYF.

The chain couples TRBV14 to TRBJ1-5, with 8 bases identical to TRBD1. This CDR3 has 14 residues. V lost 4 bases, J lost 11 bases, and 10 bases stayed unmatched. Germline loops: CDR1 SGHDN, CDR2 FVKESK. CDR3 residues: CASSPYRGGRSQHF. DNA for the CDR3: TGTGCCAGCAGCCCATACAGGGGGGGTCGATCCCAGCATTTT. The variable domain in full, with the rest retrieved from reference TRBV14 and TRBJ1-5, is EAGVTQFPSHSVIEKGQTVTLRCDPISGHDNLYWYRRVMGKEIKFLLHFVKESKQDESGMPNNRFLAERTGGTYSTLKVQPAELEDSGVYFCASSPYRGGRSQHFGDGTRLSIL.

The chain has TRBV9 and TRBJ1-3; D might be TRBD1 (6 bases). This CDR3 region has 15 residues. V was clipped by 2 bases and J by 0 bases, with 9 bases between them. CDR1 and CDR2 (germline): SGDLS, YYNGEE. CDR3 DNA sequence: TGTGCCAGCAGCGTGGCGGACAGCTCTGGAAACACCATATATTTT. Translating it yields CASSVADSSGNTIYF.

The chain is built from TRBV30 and TRBJ1-3; D is perhaps TRBD1 (5 bases). There are 15 residues in the CDR3. CDR1 and CDR2 (germline): GTSNPN, SVGIG (reference sequence). Trimming removed 0 bases at V and 2 bases at J, with 11 bases between. CDR3 nucleotides: TGTGCCTGGAGTGTAAACGCAGGGCCTGGAAACACCATATATTTT. It translates to CAWSVNAGPGNTIYF.

The chain has TRBV7-3 and TRBJ2-1; D might be TRBD2 (5 bases). Germline V lookup: CDR1 SGHTA, CDR2 FQGTGA. This CDR3 has 19 amino acids. Trimming took 5 bases from V and 0 from J, leaving 23 bases between them. The CDR3 DNA sequence: TGTGCCAGCAGCACCCCCGGAGCCCCGGCGGGCACCTCCTACAATGAGCAGTTCTTC. Translating it yields CASSTPGAPAGTSYNEQFF.

The chain uses TRBV9 and TRBJ2-4, with D tentatively TRBD2 (6 bases). The V gene lost 5 bases and the J gene lost 12 bases, with 15 bases spanning the gap. This CDR3 comprises 12 residues. Germline V CDR1 and CDR2: SGDLS, YYNGEE. The CDR3 DNA sequence: TGTGCCAGCAGTGTTTCAGCGGGCGATCAGTACTTC. Translated: CASSVSAGDQYF. The whole variable domain, filled in from reference TRBV9 and TRBJ2-4, reads DSGVTQTPKHLITATGQRVTLRCSPRSGDLSVYWYQQSLDQGLQFLIQYYNGEERAKGNILERFSAQQFPDLHSELNLSSLELGDSALYFCASSVSAGDQYFGAGTRLSVL.

The V call is TRBV29-1, the J call TRBJ2-3, with D possibly being TRBD2 (6 bases). Trimming removed 4 bases from V and 0 bases from J, with 8 bases in between. CDR3 length: 13 residues. Germline V lookup: CDR1 SQVTM, CDR2 ANQGSEA. This CDR3 reads CSVVADSTDTQYF. The CDR3 DNA reads as TGCAGCGTTGTAGCGGACAGCACAGATACGCAGTATTTT.

The V call is TRBV7-9, the J call TRBJ1-2; no clear D. V was trimmed by 5 bases and J by 4 bases, leaving 11 bases between them. Germline-derived CDR1 and CDR2 are SEHNR and FQNEAQ (reference sequence). This CDR3 spans 13 amino acids. This CDR3 is CASSPGEAYGYTF. For the CDR3, the DNA is TGTGCCAGCAGCCCCGGGGAGGCCTATGGCTACACCTTC.

The chain combines TRBV5-8 with TRBJ2-1; no clear D gene. V was trimmed by 3 bases and J by 9 bases, leaving 22 bases between them. The CDR3 is 16 amino acids. Germline loops: CDR1 SGHTS, CDR2 YDEGEE. CDR3 region: CASSSRGPRVGGEQFF. The CDR3 DNA follows: TGTGCCAGCAGCTCCCGAGGACCTAGGGTCGGTGGTGAGCAGTTCTTC. The entire variable domain, with the rest obtained from reference TRBV5-8 and TRBJ2-1, is as follows: EAGVTQSPTHLIKTRGQQATLRCSPISGHTSVYWYQQALGLGLQFLLWYDEGEERNRGNFPPRFSGRQFPNYSSELNVNALELEDSALYLCASSSRGPRVGGEQFFGPGTRLTVL.

The chain has TRBV27 and TRBJ2-7, with D hard to call. The CDR3 covers 13 residues. CDR1 is MNHEY and CDR2 is SMNVEV in the germline V gene (reference sequence). Trimming took 5 bases from V and 2 from J, leaving 10 bases between them. The DNA for the CDR3 is TGTGCCAGCAGTCGAGGCCGAGCCTACGAGCAGTACTTC. This codes for CASSRGRAYEQYF.

The V call is TRBV10-3, the J call TRBJ1-2, with a tentative D call TRBD1 (6 bases). This CDR3 contains 13 residues. The V and J ends lost 6 bases and 3 bases respectively, with 11 bases between them. CDR1 is ENHRY, CDR2 SYGVKD, per germline. DNA for the CDR3: TGTGCCATCAGCCCAAGGGGGGACTATGGCTACACCTTC. Amino acids: CAISPRGDYGYTF.

The chain is built from TRBV4-2 and TRBJ1-1, with D possibly TRBD1 on 6 matching bases. V gave up 1 base and J gave up 5 bases, with 11 bases separating them. Per the germline V gene, CDR1 is LGHNA and CDR2 is YNFKEQ. The CDR3 loop spans 14 amino acids. CDR3 nucleotides: TGTGCCAGCAGCCAAGCCCAAGGGGGAACTGAAGCTTTCTTT. Translation gives CASSQAQGGTEAFF.

The chain combines TRBV10-3 with TRBJ2-3; tentatively, D is TRBD2 (5 bases). Trimming left V 10 bases short and J 0 bases short, with 11 bases between. In germline, CDR1 is ENHRY, CDR2 SYGVKD. This CDR3 comprises 13 residues. CDR3 in amino acids: CATRGSSTDTQYF. CDR3 coding DNA: TGTGCCACCCGAGGGAGTAGCACAGATACGCAGTATTTT.

The CDR3, as DNA: TGTGCCAGCAGCACGGGCCAGGGGGATGAGCAGTTCTTC. It specifies CASSTGQGDEQFF. The genes are TRBV5-4 and TRBJ2-1; 7 bases agree with TRBD1. The CDR3 loop spans 13 amino acids. Germline lookup yields CDR1 SGHNT and CDR2 YYREEE (reference sequence). V dropped 4 bases and J dropped 8; count of bases not matched to a gene: 6.

This clone has a handful of counts. The gene calls are TRBV28 and TRBJ1-4; D call uncertain. The ends were cut back, 5 bases at V and 3 bases at J, with 7 bases in the middle. Germline V lookup: CDR1 MDHEN, CDR2 SYDVKM. CDR3 size: 13 residues. The CDR3 coding sequence is TGTGCCAGCAGTACCCCGGCTAATGAAAAACTGTTTTTT. Translation: CASSTPANEKLFF.

The V call is TRBV28, the J call TRBJ1-1; D is uncertain. CDR1 is MDHEN and CDR2 is SYDVKM in the germline V gene. This CDR3 spans 15 amino acids. The V gene lost 6 bases and the J gene lost 1 base, with 15 bases spanning the gap. The CDR3 is CASRIGGRQNTEAFF. The CDR3 bases are TGTGCCAGCAGAATCGGCGGCAGGCAGAACACTGAAGCTTTCTTT.

This clone appeared once. The rearrangement links TRBV10-3 to TRBJ1-4; D may be TRBD1 (6 bases). The CDR3 covers 16 residues. Trimming pared 2 bases from V and 0 bases from J, leaving 10 bases between. The V gene's germline CDR1 is ENHRY and CDR2 SYGVKD. CDR3 sequence: CAISEPDSATNEKLFF. The DNA of the CDR3 is TGTGCCATCAGTGAGCCGGACAGCGCAACTAATGAAAAACTGTTTTTT.

The V and J genes are TRBV28 and TRBJ2-1, with 10 positions matching TRBD2. CDR3 length: 16 residues. Germline loops: CDR1 MDHEN, CDR2 SYDVKM. The V and J ends lost 1 base and 0 bases, in that order; junction bases with no gene match: 0. The CDR3 reads CASSLLAGGSYNEQFF. The CDR3 region has the DNA TGTGCCAGCAGTTTATTAGCGGGGGGCTCCTACAATGAGCAGTTCTTC.

This chain joins TRBV19 and TRBJ2-3; 7 bases align to TRBD2. With 5 bases clipped from V and 4 bases from J, the junction kept 3 bases outside the gene matches. This CDR3 contains 13 residues. Germline CDR1 reads LNHDA; CDR2 reads SQIVND (reference sequence). CDR3: CASSSGGSDTQYF. As DNA, the CDR3 is TGTGCCAGTAGTTCGGGAGGATCAGATACGCAGTATTTT.

The CDR3 nucleotides are TGTGCCAGCAGCGCCGGACCTTTAGCGGGAGCCCAAGAGACCCAGTACTTC. It yields the protein CASSAGPLAGAQETQYF. V usage is TRBV9 and J usage is TRBJ2-5, with 9 nucleotides matching TRBD2. Germline CDR1 is SGDLS and CDR2 is YYNGEE. V gave up 3 bases and J gave up 1 base; unmatched junction bases: 10. CDR3 length: 17 residues.

The V call is TRBV6-4, the J call TRBJ1-1, with 11 bases aligning to TRBD1. CDR3 length: 14 amino acids. With V trimmed by 4 bases and J by 5 bases, 3 bases remained unmatched. CDR1 MRHNA and CDR2 SNTAGT come from the germline V gene. The CDR3: CASSAGQGATEAFF. CDR3 nucleotide sequence: TGTGCCAGCAGTGCCGGACAGGGGGCGACTGAAGCTTTCTTT.